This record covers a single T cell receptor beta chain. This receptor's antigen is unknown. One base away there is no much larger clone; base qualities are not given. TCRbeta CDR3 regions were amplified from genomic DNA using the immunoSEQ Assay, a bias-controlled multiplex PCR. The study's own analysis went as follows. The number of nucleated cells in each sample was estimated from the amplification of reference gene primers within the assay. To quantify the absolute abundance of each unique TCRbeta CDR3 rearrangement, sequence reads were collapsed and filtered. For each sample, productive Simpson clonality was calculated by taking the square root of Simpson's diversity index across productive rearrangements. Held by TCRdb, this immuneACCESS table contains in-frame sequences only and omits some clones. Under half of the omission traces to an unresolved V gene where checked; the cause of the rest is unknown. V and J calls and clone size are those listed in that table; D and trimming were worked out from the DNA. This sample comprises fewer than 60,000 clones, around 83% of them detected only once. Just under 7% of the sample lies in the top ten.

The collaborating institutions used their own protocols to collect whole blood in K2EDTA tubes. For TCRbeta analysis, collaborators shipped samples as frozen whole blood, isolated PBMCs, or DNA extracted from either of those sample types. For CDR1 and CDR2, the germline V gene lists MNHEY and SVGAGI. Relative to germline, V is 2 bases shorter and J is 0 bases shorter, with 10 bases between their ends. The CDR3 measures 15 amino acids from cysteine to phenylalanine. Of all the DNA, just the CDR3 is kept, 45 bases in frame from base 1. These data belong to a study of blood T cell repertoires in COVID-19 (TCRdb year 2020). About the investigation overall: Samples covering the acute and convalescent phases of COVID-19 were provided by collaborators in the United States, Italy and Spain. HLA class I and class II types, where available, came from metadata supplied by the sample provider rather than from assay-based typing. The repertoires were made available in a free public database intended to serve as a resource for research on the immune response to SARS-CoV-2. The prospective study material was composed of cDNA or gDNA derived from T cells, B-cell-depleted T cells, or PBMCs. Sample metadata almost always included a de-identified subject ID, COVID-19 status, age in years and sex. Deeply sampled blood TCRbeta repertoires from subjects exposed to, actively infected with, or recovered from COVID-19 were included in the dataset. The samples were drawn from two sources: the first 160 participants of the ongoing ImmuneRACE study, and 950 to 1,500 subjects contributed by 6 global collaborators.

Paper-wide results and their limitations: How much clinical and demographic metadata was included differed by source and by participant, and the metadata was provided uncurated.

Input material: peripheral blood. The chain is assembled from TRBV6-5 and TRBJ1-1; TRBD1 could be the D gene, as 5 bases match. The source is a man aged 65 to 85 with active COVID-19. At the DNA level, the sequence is TGTGCCAGCAGTTACGGCCAGGGAATGAACACTGAAGCTTTCTTT. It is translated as CASSYGQGMNTEAFF.